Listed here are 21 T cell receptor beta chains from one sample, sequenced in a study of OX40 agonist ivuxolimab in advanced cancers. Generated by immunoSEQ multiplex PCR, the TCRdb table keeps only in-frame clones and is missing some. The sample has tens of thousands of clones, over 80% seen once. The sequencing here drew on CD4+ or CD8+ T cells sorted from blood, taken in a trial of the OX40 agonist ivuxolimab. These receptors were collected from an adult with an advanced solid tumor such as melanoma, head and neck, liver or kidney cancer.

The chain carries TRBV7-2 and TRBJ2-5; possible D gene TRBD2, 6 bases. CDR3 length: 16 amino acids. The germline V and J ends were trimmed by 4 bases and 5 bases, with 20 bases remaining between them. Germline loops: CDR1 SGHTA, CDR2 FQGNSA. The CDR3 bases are TGTGCCAGCAGCTACGGATCCAGAACGGCGGGGGAGACCCAGTACTTC. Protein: CASSYGSRTAGETQYF.

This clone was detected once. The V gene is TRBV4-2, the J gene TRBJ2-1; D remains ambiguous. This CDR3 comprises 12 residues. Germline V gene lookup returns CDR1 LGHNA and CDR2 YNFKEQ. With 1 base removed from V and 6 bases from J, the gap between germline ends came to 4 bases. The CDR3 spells CASSQGGNEQFF. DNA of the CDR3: TGTGCCAGCAGCCAAGGGGGCAATGAGCAGTTCTTC.

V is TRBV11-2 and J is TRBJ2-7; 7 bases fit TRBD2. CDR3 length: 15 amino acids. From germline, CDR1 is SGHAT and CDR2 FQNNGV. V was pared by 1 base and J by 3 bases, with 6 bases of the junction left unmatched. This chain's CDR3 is CASSLAPSGLYEQYF. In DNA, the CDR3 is TGTGCCAGCAGCTTAGCCCCTAGCGGTCTCTACGAGCAGTACTTC.

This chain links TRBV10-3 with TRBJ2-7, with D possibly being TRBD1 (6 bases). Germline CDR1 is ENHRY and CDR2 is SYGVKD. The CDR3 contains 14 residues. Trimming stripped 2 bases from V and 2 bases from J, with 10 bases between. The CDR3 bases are TGTGCCATCAGTGAGGCCAGACAGGCCTACGAGCAGTACTTC. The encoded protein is CAISEARQAYEQYF.

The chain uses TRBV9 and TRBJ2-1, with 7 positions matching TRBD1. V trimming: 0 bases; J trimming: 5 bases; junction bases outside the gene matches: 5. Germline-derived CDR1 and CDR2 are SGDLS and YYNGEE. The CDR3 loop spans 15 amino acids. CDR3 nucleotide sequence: TGTGCCAGCAGCGTAGTTCCGGGACAGCACAATGAGCAGTTCTTC. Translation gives CASSVVPGQHNEQFF.

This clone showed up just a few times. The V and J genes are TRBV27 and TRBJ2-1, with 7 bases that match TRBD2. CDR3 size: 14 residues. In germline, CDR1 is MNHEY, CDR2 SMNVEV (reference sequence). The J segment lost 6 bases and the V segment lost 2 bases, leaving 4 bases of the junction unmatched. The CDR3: CASSLSGLVNEQFF. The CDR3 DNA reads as TGTGCCAGCAGTTTAAGCGGACTAGTCAATGAGCAGTTCTTC.

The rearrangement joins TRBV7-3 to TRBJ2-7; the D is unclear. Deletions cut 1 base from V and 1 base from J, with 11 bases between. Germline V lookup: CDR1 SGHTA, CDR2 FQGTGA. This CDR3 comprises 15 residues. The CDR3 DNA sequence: TGTGCCAGCAGCTTAAGACCTTCCCCGTCCTACGAGCAGTACTTC. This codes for CASSLRPSPSYEQYF.

CDR3 protein: CASSQDTGRGTGELFF. The CDR3 region has the DNA TGCGCCAGCAGCCAAGATACCGGACGGGGTACCGGGGAGCTGTTTTTT. The genes are TRBV4-1 and TRBJ2-2; possibly TRBD2 for D (5 bases). V dropped 0 bases and J dropped 5 bases, with 13 bases sitting between them. The CDR3 is 16 amino acids. Germline lookup yields CDR1 MGHRA and CDR2 YSYEKL.

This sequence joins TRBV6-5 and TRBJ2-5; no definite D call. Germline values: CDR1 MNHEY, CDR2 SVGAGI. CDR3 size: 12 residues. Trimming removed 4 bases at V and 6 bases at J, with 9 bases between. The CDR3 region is CASSSISKTQYF. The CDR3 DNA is TGTGCCAGCAGTTCCATTTCGAAGACCCAGTACTTC.

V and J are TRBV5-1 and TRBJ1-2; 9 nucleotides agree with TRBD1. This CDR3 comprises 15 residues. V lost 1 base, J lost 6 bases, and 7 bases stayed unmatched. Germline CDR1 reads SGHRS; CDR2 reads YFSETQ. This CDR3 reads CASSLSTGGADGYTF. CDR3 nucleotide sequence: TGCGCCAGCAGCTTGTCTACAGGGGGCGCGGATGGCTACACCTTC.

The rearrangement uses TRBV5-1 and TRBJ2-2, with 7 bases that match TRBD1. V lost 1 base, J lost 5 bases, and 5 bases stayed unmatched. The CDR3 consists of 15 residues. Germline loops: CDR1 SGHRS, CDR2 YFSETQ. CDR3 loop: CASSLSLRGTGELFF. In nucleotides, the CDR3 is TGCGCCAGCAGCTTGAGCCTCAGGGGGACCGGGGAGCTGTTTTTT.

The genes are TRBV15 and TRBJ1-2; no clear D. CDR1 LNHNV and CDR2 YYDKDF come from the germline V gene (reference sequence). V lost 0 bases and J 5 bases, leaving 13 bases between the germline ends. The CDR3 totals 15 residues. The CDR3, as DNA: TGTGCCACCAGCAGAGACCGGGTTGATGGGTATGGCTACACCTTC. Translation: CATSRDRVDGYGYTF.

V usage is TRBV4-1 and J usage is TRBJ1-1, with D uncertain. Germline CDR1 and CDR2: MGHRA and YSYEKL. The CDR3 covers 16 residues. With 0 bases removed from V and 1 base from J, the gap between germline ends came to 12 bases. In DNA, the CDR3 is TGCGCCAGCAGCCAAGATCGTGCCAGGACGAACACTGAAGCTTTCTTT. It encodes CASSQDRARTNTEAFF.

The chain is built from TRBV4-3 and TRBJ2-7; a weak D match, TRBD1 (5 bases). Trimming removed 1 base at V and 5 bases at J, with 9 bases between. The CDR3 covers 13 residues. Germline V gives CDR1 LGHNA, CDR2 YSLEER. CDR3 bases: TGCGCCAGCAGCCAAGCGATAGGGGACGAGCAGTACTTC. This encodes CASSQAIGDEQYF.

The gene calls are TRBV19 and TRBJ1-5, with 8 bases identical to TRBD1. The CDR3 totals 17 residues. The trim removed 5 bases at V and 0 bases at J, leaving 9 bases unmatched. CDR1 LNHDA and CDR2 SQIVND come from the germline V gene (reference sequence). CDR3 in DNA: TGTGCCAGTAGTGAAAATTCAGGGGGCCATAGCAATCAGCCCCAGCATTTT. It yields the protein CASSENSGGHSNQPQHF.

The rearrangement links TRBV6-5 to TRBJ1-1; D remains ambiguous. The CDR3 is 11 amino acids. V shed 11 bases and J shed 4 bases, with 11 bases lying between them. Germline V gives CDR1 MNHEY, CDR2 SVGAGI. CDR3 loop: CASRVGTEAFF. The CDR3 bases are TGTGCCTCCCGGGTGGGCACTGAAGCTTTCTTT.

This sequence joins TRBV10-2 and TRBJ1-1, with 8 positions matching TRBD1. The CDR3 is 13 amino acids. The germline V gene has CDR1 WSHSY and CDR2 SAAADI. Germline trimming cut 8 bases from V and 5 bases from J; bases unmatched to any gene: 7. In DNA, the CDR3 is TGCGCCAGCCTCCAGGGGGCCAAGACTGAAGCTTTCTTT. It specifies CASLQGAKTEAFF.

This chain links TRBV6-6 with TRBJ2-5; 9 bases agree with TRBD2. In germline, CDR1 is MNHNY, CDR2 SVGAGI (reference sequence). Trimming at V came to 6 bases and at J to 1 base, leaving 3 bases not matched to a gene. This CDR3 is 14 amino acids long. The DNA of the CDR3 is TGTGCCAGCAGCCAGACTAGCGGCCAAGAGACCCAGTACTTC. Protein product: CASSQTSGQETQYF.

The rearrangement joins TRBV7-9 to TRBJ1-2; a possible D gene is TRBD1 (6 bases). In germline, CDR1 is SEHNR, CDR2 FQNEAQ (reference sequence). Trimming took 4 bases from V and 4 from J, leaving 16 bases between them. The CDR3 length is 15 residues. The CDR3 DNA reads TGTGCCAGCAGCTCTAGCCGGACAGCTTTCTATGGCTACACCTTC. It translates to CASSSSRTAFYGYTF.

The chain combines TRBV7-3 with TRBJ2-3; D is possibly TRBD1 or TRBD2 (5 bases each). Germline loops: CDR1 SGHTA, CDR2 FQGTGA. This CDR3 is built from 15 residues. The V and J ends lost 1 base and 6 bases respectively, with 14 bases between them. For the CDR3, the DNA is TGTGCCAGCAGCTTAAGTGCCGCTTGGGGGGATACGCAGTATTTT. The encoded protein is CASSLSAAWGDTQYF. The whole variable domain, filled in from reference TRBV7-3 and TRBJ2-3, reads GAGVSQTPSNKVTEKGKYVELRCDPISGHTALYWYRQSLGQGPEFLIYFQGTGAADDSGLPNDRFFAVRPEGSVSTLKIQRTERGDSAVYLCASSLSAAWGDTQYFGPGTRLTVL.

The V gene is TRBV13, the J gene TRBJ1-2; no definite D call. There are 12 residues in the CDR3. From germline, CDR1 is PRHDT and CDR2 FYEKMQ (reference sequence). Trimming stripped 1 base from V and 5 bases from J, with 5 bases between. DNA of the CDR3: TGTGCCAGCAGCTTAGACAGATATGGCTACACCTTC. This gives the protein CASSLDRYGYTF.